These T cell receptor beta chains were read from a single sample in a study of blood T cell repertoires in COVID-19. Method: immunoSEQ multiplex PCR; TCRdb's copy keeps in-frame clones and lacks some. The sample lists some 120,000 clones; roughly 69% were seen once. Source material: peripheral blood. The receptors were gathered from an older woman with acute or convalescent COVID-19. Both conserved end residues are trimmed from each CDR3. Each record gives: D gene, V gene, clone size, CDR3 protein. D genes are given only for firm matches. Rows may omit the clone size; those that give it use once, few, many or a size class.

d_gene: .
v_gene: TRBV11-2
abundance: .
CDR3aa: ASSPAENTIY

d_gene: .
v_gene: TRBV7-6
abundance: .
CDR3aa: ASSLAREQF

d_gene: TRBD1
v_gene: TRBV7-9
abundance: .
CDR3aa: ASSLTGERQETQY

d_gene: TRBD2
v_gene: TRBV19
abundance: few
CDR3aa: ASSLAGTSTDTQY

d_gene: TRBD1
v_gene: TRBV28
abundance: .
CDR3aa: ASSLEGQGTYEQY

d_gene: TRBD1
v_gene: TRBV28
abundance: .
CDR3aa: ASKPWDRSNTGELF

d_gene: .
v_gene: TRBV9
abundance: .
CDR3aa: ASSPTQEGYEKLF

d_gene: TRBD2
v_gene: TRBV11-2
abundance: .
CDR3aa: ASSSGLAKTLGETQY

d_gene: .
v_gene: TRBV20-1
abundance: .
CDR3aa: SASGVYSGANVLT

d_gene: .
v_gene: TRBV7-2
abundance: .
CDR3aa: ASTDSSTDTQY

d_gene: TRBD1
v_gene: TRBV5-1
abundance: .
CDR3aa: ASSLGDRGVRAGELF

d_gene: TRBD1
v_gene: TRBV2
abundance: .
CDR3aa: ASSEALGTGGRRDTEAF

d_gene: .
v_gene: TRBV5-1
abundance: .
CDR3aa: ASRQSKTQY

d_gene: .
v_gene: TRBV28
abundance: .
CDR3aa: ASTPLGNQPQH

d_gene: .
v_gene: TRBV19
abundance: once
CDR3aa: ASSIDSGVNQPQH

d_gene: .
v_gene: TRBV2
abundance: few
CDR3aa: ASSGRRNTGELF

d_gene: TRBD1
v_gene: TRBV9
abundance: few
CDR3aa: ASRAGTGNNEQF

d_gene: TRBD1
v_gene: TRBV15
abundance: .
CDR3aa: ATSRQGANDEQY

d_gene: TRBD1
v_gene: TRBV7-9
abundance: .
CDR3aa: ASSPGQGLVGELF

d_gene: .
v_gene: TRBV6-4
abundance: .
CDR3aa: ASSQGSKDTQY

d_gene: .
v_gene: TRBV28
abundance: once
CDR3aa: ASSLWGSGQPQH

d_gene: .
v_gene: TRBV4-3
abundance: many
CDR3aa: ASSRGPMNTGELF

d_gene: .
v_gene: TRBV7-9
abundance: .
CDR3aa: ASRGVTEAF

d_gene: .
v_gene: TRBV6-6
abundance: .
CDR3aa: ASVRGEGNEQF